The subject of this entry is one TCR beta chain. The data originate from a study of blood T cell repertoires in COVID-19. Study details: Collection of acute and convalescent COVID-19 samples took place in the United States, Italy and Spain. T cells, B-cell-depleted T cells, or PBMCs supplied cDNA or gDNA.

Per the authors' pipeline: Reference gene primer amplification yielded estimated nucleated cell counts. This table comes from immunoSEQ multiplex PCR, and its TCRdb copy is limited to in-frame clones, with some not included. The V and J calls and the clone size are those of that table, but D and trimming were determined from the DNA. This sample has roughly 30,000 clones; around 86% occur once, and the top ten carry about a quarter. CDR1 MNHEY and CDR2 SVGEGT come from the germline V gene. The CDR3 has 16 residues. The J segment lost 0 bases and the V segment lost 1 base, leaving 4 bases of the junction unmatched.

This TCR derives from a human donor in a cohort sampled during active COVID-19. The J gene is TRBJ2-3, the V gene TRBV6-2 or TRBV6-3; 7 bases line up with TRBD2. Sample: peripheral blood. CDR3 nucleotide sequence: TGTGCCAGCAGTTACTTCGCGGGGGTGAGCACAGATACGCAGTATTTT. The encoded protein is CASSYFAGVSTDTQYF.